The rows below give T cell receptor beta chains drawn from one sample of a study of shared clonotypes between healthy human individuals. Using immunoSEQ multiplex PCR, the repertoire was profiled, and TCRdb retains in-frame clones only, with some absent. The data hold about 2.2 million clones, with 93% observed a single time. Sample: naive CD8+ T cells from PBMCs. These receptors were collected from a man younger than 35 in good health. Some clones in this sample may be carry-over from other donors' samples. Each CDR3 is given with its conserved first and last residue. Each record gives: V gene, D gene, clone size, J gene, CDR3 DNA, CDR3 protein. A D gene is named only where the DNA matches it firmly. For some rows the clone size is stated as once, few or many, or as a class when expanded; others skip it.

>TRBV15|TRBD1|once|TRBJ2-7
TGTGCCACCAGCCCGGGACAGGGGAAGATCTACGAGCAGTACTTC
CATSPGQGKIYEQYF
>TRBV7-9|.|.|TRBJ2-1
TGTGCCAGCAGCCTATCAGAGTACAATGAGCAGTTCTTC
CASSLSEYNEQFF
>TRBV10-3|.|.|TRBJ2-1
TGTGCCATCAGTGAGCCGACTGGTTGGGATGAGCAGTTCTTC
CAISEPTGWDEQFF
>TRBV7-9|TRBD1|.|TRBJ2-7
TGTGCCAGCGAAGTGACAGGGATTTACGAGCAGTACTTC
CASEVTGIYEQYF
>TRBV7-8|.|.|TRBJ2-7
TGTGCCAGCAGCTTAGCGCTATGGGTCGAGCAGTACTTC
CASSLALWVEQYF
>TRBV4-1|.|.|TRBJ2-7
TGCGCCAGCAGCCAAGACCAGAGAAGCTCCTACGAGCAGTACTTC
CASSQDQRSSYEQYF
>TRBV7-9|.|few|TRBJ1-5
TGTGCCAGCAGCTTAGGTGGCAGCCATCAGCCCCAGCATTTT
CASSLGGSHQPQHF
>TRBV5-1|.|.|TRBJ1-1
TGCGCCAGCAGCTTGAAGGTCTTGAACACTGAAGCTTTCTTT
CASSLKVLNTEAFF
>TRBV6-1|.|.|TRBJ2-7
TGTGCCAGCAGTGAAGCGGTGCAGACGAACTACGAGCAGTACTTC
CASSEAVQTNYEQYF
>TRBV5-1|.|.|TRBJ1-2
TGCGCCAGCAGCTTGGGTCGGGGCGATCAAAACTATGGCTACACCTTC
CASSLGRGDQNYGYTF
>TRBV5-4|TRBD1|once|TRBJ1-2
TGTGCCAGCAGCGTGGGACAGGGACTTGACTATGGCTACACCTTC
CASSVGQGLDYGYTF
>TRBV4-3|.|.|TRBJ1-4
TGCGCCAGCAGCCAATCCTCGGGGGGTGAAAAACTGTTTTTT
CASSQSSGGEKLFF
>TRBV6-1|.|few|TRBJ1-1
TGTGCCAGCAGTGAAGACCCTGCACCGAACACTGAAGCTTTCTTT
CASSEDPAPNTEAFF
>TRBV7-9|.|.|TRBJ1-1
TGTGCCAGCAGCCCCCTCAGGGAGAACACTGAAGCTTTCTTT
CASSPLRENTEAFF
>TRBV27|.|.|TRBJ2-7
TGTGCCAGCAGTTTATCGGGCTCTATAGGGGGGCGACGCGAGCAGTACTTC
CASSLSGSIGGRREQYF
>TRBV9|TRBD1|.|TRBJ2-1
TGTGCCAGCAGCGGTAACAGGGGAACGTACGAGCAGTTCTTC
CASSGNRGTYEQFF
>TRBV4-1|TRBD2|.|TRBJ2-5
TGCGCCAGCAGCCAAGGGACTAGCGGAGAGACCCAGTACTTC
CASSQGTSGETQYF
>TRBV27|.|.|TRBJ2-7
TGTGCCAGCAGTCCAGGGACGAGGCCCTACGAGCAGTACTTC
CASSPGTRPYEQYF
>TRBV7-9|.|.|TRBJ2-1
TGTGCCAGCAGCTTTGTCCAGGGCTATGAGCAGTTCTTC
CASSFVQGYEQFF
>TRBV2|.|few|TRBJ1-4
TGTGCCAGCACGTCCAGGGAGGAAGAAAAACTGTTTTTT
CASTSREEEKLFF
>TRBV11-2|.|.|TRBJ1-2
TGTGCCAGCAGCTCAAGGGAACAAGACGGCGGCTACACCTTC
CASSSREQDGGYTF
>TRBV28|.|once|TRBJ2-6
TGTGCCAGCATTAAGGGGTTGTTAAGCTCTGGGGCCAACGTCCTGACTTTC
CASIKGLLSSGANVLTF
>TRBV14|.|.|TRBJ1-4
TGTGCCAGCAGCCAAGAAAGTTGGGGTTGGGCTAATGAAAAACTGTTTTTT
CASSQESWGWANEKLFF
>TRBV7-9|.|.|TRBJ2-1
TGTGCCAGCAGTCCGCGGGACAATGAGCAGTTCTTC
CASSPRDNEQFF
>TRBV29-1|.|.|TRBJ1-4
TGCAGCGTAGCGCACCAGGGTTCAACTAATGAAAAACTGTTTTTT
CSVAHQGSTNEKLFF
>TRBV28|TRBD1|.|TRBJ2-2
TGTGCCAGCAGGCAGGGGGCCGGGGAGCTGTTTTTT
CASRQGAGELFF
>TRBV4-1|TRBD1|.|TRBJ2-7
TGCGCCAGCAGCCAAGATCCGGTTGGGACAGGCTCTATTTTACTCTACGAGCAGTACTTC
CASSQDPVGTGSILLYEQYF
>TRBV6-1|.|.|TRBJ2-7
TGTGCCAGCAGTGAGGTTCGATCTTCCCTCTTAGGGCAGTACTTC
CASSEVRSSLLGQYF
>TRBV21-1|.|.|TRBJ2-2
TGTGCCAGCACCCTAAAAGACGAGGACAGGAACACCGGGGAGCTGTTTTTT
CASTLKDEDRNTGELFF
>TRBV19|TRBD2|.|TRBJ2-1
TGTGCCAGTAGTTCGAAACTAGCGGGAGGGAATGAGCAGTTCTTC
CASSSKLAGGNEQFF
>TRBV9|TRBD1|.|TRBJ1-1
TGTGCCAGCAGCGTAGATTGGCGACAGGGGGGTGAAGCTTTCTTT
CASSVDWRQGGEAFF
>TRBV5-6|.|.|TRBJ1-1
TGTGCCAGCAGCTTGGCCGGAGCAGGGAACACTGAAGCTTTCTTT
CASSLAGAGNTEAFF
>TRBV6-5|.|.|TRBJ2-7
TGTGCCAGCAGTTACTCGACCTCCTACGAGCAGTACTTC
CASSYSTSYEQYF
>TRBV27|TRBD2|.|TRBJ2-7
TGTGCCACGAGCCCGGGGGGATCCTACGAGCAGTACTTC
CATSPGGSYEQYF
>TRBV16|.|.|TRBJ1-1
TGTGCCAGCAGCCAAGTCTTACACGGGAACACTGAAGCTTTCTTT
CASSQVLHGNTEAFF